A selection of T cell receptor beta chains follows, all from one sample in a study of CD8 T cells in ankylosing spondylitis. TCRdb re-analysed the 5' RACE reads in MiXCR, keeping a single row per CDR3 protein. The sample contains 300,000 to 400,000 distinct CDR3 sequences, about 20% of which appear only once. The specimen was blood, either unsorted or a sorted T cell fraction (not recorded which). These TCRs come from a male donor with ankylosing spondylitis. Each CDR3 is given without its conserved first and last residue.

v_call cdr3_aa
TRBV6-2/TRBV6-3 ASRRRQGENQPQH
TRBV18 ASSPSGRQNTGELF
TRBV5-1 ASSLDGTYGYT
TRBV20-1 SASSSGGTDTQY
TRBV14 ASSRTRILSREIYYEQY
TRBV29-1 SVDNVGYSNQPQH
TRBV11-1 ASSLALLASSYNEQF
TRBV12-3/TRBV12-4 ASSLARTSSDEQF
TRBV10-3 AISRTGAYNSPLH
TRBV10-3 AISAGQESTAQY
TRBV5-1 ASNRDRGYIQY
TRBV2 ASKAVSGATYEQY
TRBV6-2/TRBV6-3 ASRPLTSGLNEQF
TRBV28 ASGLAGYSYEQY
TRBV5-1 ASSQTASMNTEAF
TRBV15 ATSRDTASYEQY
TRBV7-2 ASSLAPAGTSYNEQF
TRBV6-1 ASNEDRAGQPQH
TRBV29-1 SARTAGRGYEQY
TRBV14 ASSQDWGPLH
TRBV12-3/TRBV12-4 ASSLIGDGYGYT
TRBV6-5 ASSLPGQVSGELF
TRBV20-1 SATKGGGKNEQF
TRBV5-1 ASSTQGAIYEQY
TRBV12-3/TRBV12-4 ASSRETGTETQY
TRBV24-1 ATSARQGGRVQY
TRBV12-3/TRBV12-4 ASSLWGRGYEQY
TRBV2 ASSTQGARYGYT
TRBV29-1 SGIKPGNTIY
TRBV28 ASSLRPNTNNEQF
TRBV7-8 ASSWDTGELF
TRBV20-1 SASDRGVQPQH
TRBV5-1 ASSLVSLTSSYNEQF
TRBV28 ASSSNRVAYEQY
TRBV20-1 SASELAGSTDTQY
TRBV9 ASSARTAYSPLH
TRBV12-3/TRBV12-4 ASSFGGRNTGELF
TRBV11-3 ASSPRIWGSPLH
TRBV5-1 ASSLGSSVVETQY